These T cell receptor beta chains were read from a single sample in a study of CD8 T cells in Susac syndrome. TCRdb independently ran MiXCR on the immunoSEQ multiplex PCR reads; one entry per CDR3 protein. Of under 250,000 distinct CDR3 sequences in the sample, over 90% are singletons; the top ten hold about 0.15%. What was sequenced was CD4+ T cells from PBMCs. Receptors originate from a human donor with Susac syndrome. Each CDR3 is given with its conserved first and last residue. The D gene is left open where the match is weak. Expanded clones are given a class, and other clones once, few, many or no size at all.

>TRBJ2-1|TRBV12-3/TRBV12-4|TRBD1|.
TGTGCCAGCAGGTCTCGTACTCCCGGGACAGCGGAAGGTAGGGCGGTGCAGTTCTTC
CASRSRTPGTAEGRAVQFF
>TRBJ2-5|TRBV6-6|TRBD2|once
TGTGCCAGCAGTTACGGGGGGGGTCAAGAGACCCAGTACTTC
CASSYGGGQETQYF
>TRBJ2-1|TRBV12-3/TRBV12-4|.|.
TGTGCCAGCAGTTTTGGCAGGGCCCACAATGAGCAGTTCTTC
CASSFGRAHNEQFF
>TRBJ2-7|TRBV18|.|once
TGTGCCAGCTCACCAAGTGACGGTGACTCCTACGAGCAGTACTTC
CASSPSDGDSYEQYF
>TRBJ1-1|TRBV4-2|.|once
TGTGCCAGCAGCCAAGTCCCACTCGTAGGGGATGGAGGCACTGAAGCTTTCTTT
CASSQVPLVGDGGTEAFF
>TRBJ1-2|TRBV28|TRBD1|.
TGTGCCAGCAGTCCCCGACAGGGGTTCTATGGCTACACCTTC
CASSPRQGFYGYTF
>TRBJ2-2|TRBV6-2/TRBV6-3|.|.
TGTGCCATTAAAGACAGGCCAACCGGGGAGCTGTTTTTT
CAIKDRPTGELFF
>TRBJ2-3|TRBV9|TRBD2|.
TGTGCCAGCAGCGTAGTAGGGACTAGCGGGTCAGATACGCAGTATTTT
CASSVVGTSGSDTQYF
>TRBJ1-4|TRBV5-4|TRBD1|.
TGTGCCAGCACCCGGGGACAGGGGGATGAAAAACTGTTTTTT
CASTRGQGDEKLFF
>TRBJ1-6|TRBV5-1|.|once
TGCGCCAGCAGCCTAGACCTCCCCGGTAATTCACCCCTCCACTTT
CASSLDLPGNSPLHF
>TRBJ1-5|TRBV7-2|.|.
TGTGCCAGCAGCTTCGCGGGCCTCTCCACGGGGGGCCAGCCCCAGCATTTT
CASSFAGLSTGGQPQHF
>TRBJ1-2|TRBV6-5|.|.
TGTGCCAGCAGTCGGACCGGGGGTGGCTACACCTTC
CASSRTGGGYTF
>TRBJ1-6|TRBV20-1|.|.
TGCAGTGCTAGAGCCGCGCTGGGGGGCGGTTCACCCCTCCACTTT
CSARAALGGGSPLHF
>TRBJ1-2|TRBV20-1|.|once
TGCAGTGCAACAGTAGCGGGACACTCCTCTGGCTACACCTTC
CSATVAGHSSGYTF
>TRBJ1-1|TRBV4-2|.|.
TGTGCCAGCAGCCAAGCGGACTTAGGGAACACTGAAGCTTTCTTT
CASSQADLGNTEAFF
>TRBJ1-2|TRBV9|.|.
TGTGCCAGCAGCGTAGTTGGGGAATCGGATGGCTACACCTTC
CASSVVGESDGYTF
>TRBJ1-2|TRBV2|.|.
TGTGCCAGCTCGGCGGAATCCTATGGCTACACCTTC
CASSAESYGYTF
>TRBJ2-1|TRBV9|TRBD2|.
TGTGCCAGCAGCTCCCCGGGGGGAGCTAGCGGGGGGGCCCCTAGCTCCTACAATGAGCAGTTCTTC
CASSSPGGASGGAPSSYNEQFF
>TRBJ1-1|TRBV9|TRBD1|.
TGTGCCAGCAGCGTAAGGACAGGGACGAACACTGAAGCTTTCTTT
CASSVRTGTNTEAFF
>TRBJ1-1|TRBV6-5|.|.
TGTGCCAGCAGTTACTCCCGGGGGTGGAGGACTGAAGCTTTCTTT
CASSYSRGWRTEAFF
>TRBJ1-6|TRBV14|.|.
TGTGCCAGCAGCCAAGGGACCCGGGGAAATAATTCACCCCTCCACTTT
CASSQGTRGNNSPLHF